The rows below give T cell receptor beta chains drawn from one sample of a study of CD8+CD57+ T cells in acquired aplastic anemia. Via MiXCR, TCRdb re-called the reads, giving one row per CDR3 protein. The table has roughly 160,000 distinct CDR3 sequences, roughly 63% seen once. The material sequenced was sorted CD4+, CD8+, or CD8+CD57+ T cells (not recorded which) from PBMCs. The receptor source for this set is a human donor in good health. Both conserved end residues are part of each CDR3. A D gene is named only where the DNA matches it firmly. Clone sizes are given selectively: once, few, many, or a class where the clone is expanded.

d_call j_call v_call clone_size cdr3_aa cdr3_nt
- TRBJ2-7 TRBV12-3/TRBV12-4 many CASSLTFYEQYF TGTGCCAGCAGTTTAACTTTTTACGAGCAGTACTTC
TRBD2 TRBJ2-1 TRBV10-3 few CAIRGLAGDNEQFF TGTGCCATCAGGGGACTAGCGGGAGACAATGAGCAGTTCTTC
- TRBJ2-7 TRBV10-1 - CAVSPRWYEQYF TGCGCCGTTTCCCCGCGTTGGTACGAGCAGTACTTC
- TRBJ1-1 TRBV15 - CATSSSYGGGGGEAFF TGTGCCACCAGCAGCAGCTACGGGGGAGGGGGAGGTGAAGCTTTCTTT
TRBD2 TRBJ2-1 TRBV10-3 - CAISESGSAYNEQFF TGTGCCATCAGTGAGAGCGGGAGCGCCTACAATGAGCAGTTCTTC
TRBD1 TRBJ2-5 TRBV7-8 - CASTTGEETQYF TGTGCCAGCACGACAGGGGAAGAGACCCAGTACTTC
- TRBJ1-1 TRBV7-9 - CASTLAGAEAFF TGTGCCAGCACTTTGGCGGGTGCTGAAGCTTTCTTT
- TRBJ2-7 TRBV7-9 - CASSSVSPPLQYF TGTGCCAGCAGCTCCGTAAGTCCGCCGTTGCAGTACTTC
- TRBJ2-1 TRBV9 many CASSPPRYNEQFF TGTGCCAGCAGCCCCCCGCGATACAATGAGCAGTTCTTC
- TRBJ1-2 TRBV5-1 - CASSQGQLDFYGYTF TGCGCCAGCAGCCAAGGACAGCTCGACTTTTATGGCTACACCTTC
TRBD1 TRBJ2-1 TRBV20-1 - CSARYRGQGAYNEQFF TGCAGTGCTAGATACCGAGGACAGGGTGCCTACAATGAGCAGTTCTTC
TRBD1 TRBJ1-2 TRBV10-3 - CAISEPGGNYGYTF TGTGCCATCAGTGAGCCAGGGGGGAACTATGGCTACACCTTC
- TRBJ2-7 TRBV5-6 - CASSLYDPSGYEQYF TGTGCCAGCAGTTTATACGACCCGTCGGGCTACGAGCAGTACTTC
- TRBJ2-2 TRBV6-5 many CASREAYTGELFF TGTGCCAGCAGGGAGGCGTACACCGGGGAGCTGTTTTTT
TRBD1 TRBJ2-7 TRBV7-3 - CASSHGQGDPYEQYF TGTGCCAGCAGCCACGGACAGGGAGACCCCTACGAGCAGTACTTC
TRBD2 TRBJ2-5 TRBV9 - CASSSYSGREGETQYF TGTGCCAGCAGCTCCTATAGCGGGAGGGAAGGAGAGACCCAGTACTTC
- TRBJ1-6 TRBV9 many CASSGENSPLHF TGTGCCAGCTCGGGGGAGAATTCACCCCTCCACTTT
- TRBJ2-1 TRBV19 few CASSPPQAPGQFF TGTGCCAGTAGTCCACCCCAGGCCCCCGGGCAGTTCTTC
TRBD1 TRBJ2-7 TRBV7-2 once CASSLGTGVSEQYF TGTGCCAGCAGCTTAGGGACAGGGGTTAGCGAGCAGTACTTC
- TRBJ2-5 TRBV24-1 many CATSDADREEAQYF TGTGCCACCAGTGACGCAGACAGGGAGGAGGCCCAGTACTTC
- TRBJ2-7 TRBV19 - CASSISRTRADEQYF TGTGCCAGTAGTATATCCCGAACTAGGGCGGACGAGCAGTACTTC
- TRBJ2-5 TRBV6-2/TRBV6-3 - CATVGLRETQYF TGTGCCACTGTGGGACTGAGAGAGACCCAGTACTTC
TRBD1 TRBJ1-2 TRBV10-3 - CAISDTGGRYGYTF TGTGCCATCAGTGACACAGGGGGCAGGTATGGCTACACCTTC
- TRBJ1-1 TRBV20-1 - CSAREGMIGTEAVF TGCAGTGCTAGAGAGGGGATGATCGGCACTGAAGCTGTCTTT
- TRBJ2-6 TRBV7-2 - CASRISGANVLTF TGTGCCAGCAGGATAAGCGGGGCCAACGTCCTGACTTTC
TRBD2 TRBJ2-3 TRBV24-1 - CATSDLERTSGDSTDTQYF TGTGCCACCAGTGACCTTGAGAGGACTAGCGGGGATAGCACAGATACGCAGTATTTT
TRBD1 TRBJ2-7 TRBV9 once CASSRAGGQYYEQYF TGTGCCAGCAGCCGCGCTGGGGGACAGTACTACGAGCAGTACTTC
TRBD1 TRBJ2-7 TRBV19 - CASSIVRQGGSYEQYF TGTGCCAGTAGTATAGTAAGACAGGGGGGATCCTACGAGCAGTACTTC
- TRBJ1-1 TRBV9 many CASSGVGGDTEAFF TGTGCCAGCAGCGGAGTAGGAGGAGACACTGAAGCTTTCTTT